The T cell receptor beta chain described here comes from a study of blood T cell repertoires in COVID-19. For the study at large: Researchers got acute and convalescent COVID-19 samples from the United States, Italy and Spain. Sources were T cells, B-cell-depleted T cells, or PBMCs; the material itself was cDNA or gDNA.

The length of the CDR3 is 16 residues. Germline assignment: CDR1 SGHRS and CDR2 YFSETQ. Trimming removed 7 bases at V and 0 bases at J, with 17 bases between. Per the study methods: Estimation of nucleated cell counts relied on the amplification of reference gene primers. Generated by immunoSEQ multiplex PCR, the TCRdb table keeps only in-frame clones and is missing some. V, J and clone size are those of that table, while D and trimming were read from the DNA. Found here are 89,000 or so clones, around 86% of them singletons; the top ten hold approximately 8%. The chain uses TRBV5-1 and TRBJ1-3, with D maybe TRBD1 (6 bases). The sample taken for sequencing was peripheral blood. The origin of this receptor is a man aged 50 to 60 with active COVID-19. The CDR3 DNA reads as TGCGCCAGCGCCCGACAGGACCATGCCTCTGGAAACACCATATATTTT. It translates to CASARQDHASGNTIYF.